Listed here are 30 T cell receptor beta chains from one sample, sequenced in a study of cytomegalovirus exposure and HLA in healthy donors. Clones were sequenced by immunoSEQ multiplex PCR, and TCRdb holds only the in-frame ones, with some missing. The data contain some 110,000 clones, less than 90% of them singletons. The sample consisted of PBMCs. The receptors were gathered from a woman younger than 30 in good health and CMV-seropositive.

The rearrangement links TRBV15 to TRBJ1-4; TRBD1 aligns across 9 bases. The CDR3 contains 18 residues. Germline lookup yields CDR1 LNHNV and CDR2 YYDKDF (reference sequence). J gave up 5 bases and V 3 bases, and 13 bases lay outside the gene matches. The CDR3 here is CATSSLGGTGNFNEKLFF. In DNA form, the CDR3 reads TGTGCCACCAGCAGCTTGGGGGGGACAGGGAATTTCAATGAAAAACTGTTTTTT. The full variable domain, in which reference TRBV15 and TRBJ1-4 provide the parts outside the CDR3, is DAMVIQNPRYQVTQFGKPVTLSCSQTLNHNVMYWYQQKSSQAPKLLFHYYDKDFNNEADTPDNFQSRRPNTSFCFLDIRSPGLGDTAMYLCATSSLGGTGNFNEKLFFGSGTQLSVL.

The V call is TRBV19, the J call TRBJ2-1; 8 nucleotides align to TRBD1. Germline CDR1 reads LNHDA; CDR2 reads SQIVND (reference sequence). The V gene end was trimmed by 5 bases and the J gene end by 0 bases; junction bases not matched to a gene: 6. The CDR3 contains 16 residues. CDR3 amino acids: CASSPRGHSSYNEQFF. For the CDR3, the DNA is TGTGCCAGTAGTCCCAGGGGGCACAGCTCCTACAATGAGCAGTTCTTC.

This chain connects TRBV5-6 to TRBJ1-1; 8 bases align to TRBD1. Germline V gene sequence: CDR1 SGHDT, CDR2 YYEEEE. The trim removed 0 bases at V and 4 bases at J, leaving 5 bases unmatched. This CDR3 has 15 residues. CDR3 sequence reads: CASSLARGRGTEAFF. The CDR3 DNA is TGTGCCAGCAGCTTGGCCAGGGGGCGGGGCACTGAAGCTTTCTTT.

V and J are TRBV27 and TRBJ1-3, with D tentatively TRBD1 (5 bases). The CDR3 is 15 amino acids. CDR1 and CDR2 from the germline V gene are MNHEY and SMNVEV (reference sequence). V was shortened by 5 bases and J by 2 bases, with 13 bases between the two germline ends. CDR3 sequence: CASSIRRGTGNTIYF. The CDR3 bases are TGTGCCAGCAGTATTCGGAGGGGTACTGGAAACACCATATATTTT.

This chain links TRBV6-5 with TRBJ2-7; 10 nucleotides match TRBD2. This CDR3 spans 16 amino acids. The J segment lost 1 base and the V segment lost 2 bases, leaving 5 bases of the junction unmatched. Germline V CDR1 and CDR2: MNHEY, SVGAGI. This chain's CDR3 is CASSYNPSGGSYEQYF. CDR3 sequence (DNA): TGTGCCAGCAGTTACAACCCTAGCGGGGGTTCCTACGAGCAGTACTTC.

This chain connects TRBV7-9 to TRBJ2-5; D might be TRBD2 (6 bases). From germline, CDR1 is SEHNR and CDR2 FQNEAQ (reference sequence). Trimming left V 5 bases short and J 0 bases short, with 25 bases between. This CDR3 is built from 19 residues. CDR3: CASSDIGRGAGDYQETQYF. CDR3 nucleotide sequence: TGTGCCAGCAGCGACATCGGGAGAGGGGCAGGCGACTACCAAGAGACCCAGTACTTC.

V is TRBV11-2 and J is TRBJ1-2; 11 bases are shared with TRBD1. The CDR3 consists of 15 residues. Germline lookup yields CDR1 SGHAT and CDR2 FQNNGV. Trimming took 4 bases from V and 8 from J; bases not matched to a gene: 9. The CDR3 bases are TGTGCCAGCAGCTCCCTACAGGGACAGGGGGACGGCTACACCTTC. This sequence encodes CASSSLQGQGDGYTF.

This chain connects TRBV7-6 to TRBJ2-2; D is unresolved. Per germline, CDR1 SGHVS and CDR2 FNYEAQ. V lost 5 bases and J lost 4, with 8 bases in between. CDR3 length: 13 amino acids. In DNA form, the CDR3 reads TGTGCCAGCAGCCTAGAGCTCACCGGGGAGCTGTTTTTT. This gives the protein CASSLELTGELFF.

The V gene is TRBV28, the J gene TRBJ1-5; the D is unclear. The CDR3 totals 15 residues. V lost 2 bases, J lost 4 bases, and 12 bases lay in between. Germline V gene data show CDR1 as MDHEN and CDR2 as SYDVKM. The CDR3 coding sequence is TGTGCCAGCAGTTTAATTCGACATCCTAATCAGCCCCAGCATTTT. This gives the protein CASSLIRHPNQPQHF.

The chain uses TRBV4-1 and TRBJ2-3; 7 bases agree with TRBD2. This CDR3 has 17 residues. The junction had 8 bases not matched to a gene; V was cut back by 0 bases and J by 2 bases. From germline, CDR1 is MGHRA and CDR2 YSYEKL. The CDR3 here is CASSQDRGRGSTDTQYF. The CDR3 region has the DNA TGCGCCAGCAGCCAAGATCGAGGGAGGGGATCCACAGATACGCAGTATTTT.

The rearrangement joins TRBV6-1 to TRBJ2-7, with 14 nucleotides matching TRBD2. V trimming: 6 bases; J trimming: 6 bases; junction bases outside the gene matches: 4. This CDR3 contains 14 residues. Germline values: CDR1 MNHNS, CDR2 SASEGT. DNA for the CDR3: TGTGCCAGCAGGACTAGCGGGGGGGCCTTCGAGCAGTACGTC. This sequence encodes CASRTSGGAFEQYV.

This sequence joins TRBV7-8 and TRBJ1-2; no definite D call. The CDR3 is 13 amino acids. CDR1 and CDR2 (germline): SGHVS, FQNEAQ. The V end lost 1 base, the J end lost 2 bases, and 5 bases lay between the germline ends. CDR3 sequence (DNA): TGTGCCAGCAGCTTAGTCGGGAACTATGGCTACACCTTC. As protein: CASSLVGNYGYTF.

The chain uses TRBV28 and TRBJ2-7; 7 positions match TRBD2. Germline lookup yields CDR1 MDHEN and CDR2 SYDVKM. The CDR3 has 14 residues. V lost 8 bases and J lost 4; bases outside the gene matches: 11. DNA for the CDR3: TGTGCCAGCGGGGAGGGGCCGCCATCGTACGAGCAGTACGTC. This encodes CASGEGPPSYEQYV.

This sequence joins TRBV28 and TRBJ2-5, with 9 bases aligning to TRBD2. From germline, CDR1 is MDHEN and CDR2 SYDVKM. This CDR3 region has 15 residues. With 4 bases clipped from V and 4 bases from J, the junction kept 7 bases outside the gene matches. CDR3 bases: TGTGCCAGCAGTTCACCTAGCGGGGTGCGAGAGACCCAGTACTTC. Translated: CASSSPSGVRETQYF.

This sequence joins TRBV19 and TRBJ1-5, with 8 bases that match TRBD1. Looked up from germline, CDR1 is LNHDA and CDR2 is SQIVND (reference sequence). Unmatched junction bases numbered 8, after V lost 5 bases and J lost 8 bases. The CDR3 sequence is 14 residues long. CDR3 protein: CASSLQGEIEPQHF. The CDR3 DNA sequence: TGTGCCAGTAGTTTACAGGGGGAAATTGAGCCCCAGCATTTT.

This clone was seen a single time. The J gene is TRBJ2-7, the V gene TRBV6-1; 9 bases match TRBD1. The V gene's germline CDR1 is MNHNS and CDR2 SASEGT. CDR3 length equals 15 residues. J gave up 1 base and V 5 bases, and 6 bases lay outside the gene matches. CDR3 in DNA: TGTGCCAGCAGTTCACCGGGACAGGGTTCCTACGAGCAGTACGTC. Its protein is CASSSPGQGSYEQYV.

V is TRBV29-1 and J is TRBJ1-4; TRBD1 matches 11 bases. The CDR3 loop spans 13 amino acids. Germline trimming cut 7 bases from V and 8 bases from J; bases unmatched to any gene: 6. CDR1 and CDR2 (germline): SQVTM, ANQGSEA. CDR3 amino acids: CSGGTGGQEKLFF. The CDR3 DNA is TGCAGCGGTGGGACAGGGGGTCAAGAAAAACTGTTTTTT.

The chain couples TRBV27 to TRBJ1-2, with D tentatively TRBD1 (5 bases). Trimming removed 5 bases at V and 6 bases at J, with 16 bases between. CDR1 and CDR2 (germline): MNHEY, SMNVEV (reference sequence). The CDR3 length is 14 residues. DNA of the CDR3: TGTGCCAGCAGTCAGGGCCTTATTTCCCATGGCTACACCTTC. Its translation is CASSQGLISHGYTF.

The J gene is TRBJ1-6, the V gene TRBV2; no clear D. V lost 4 bases and J lost 7, with 11 bases in between. Germline assignment: CDR1 SNHLY and CDR2 FYNNEI. The CDR3 is made up of 14 amino acids. The DNA for the CDR3 is TGTGCCAGCAGTGGAGGGATTGGCAATTCACCCCTCCACTTT. Residues: CASSGGIGNSPLHF.

V and J are TRBV28 and TRBJ1-1; TRBD1 aligns across 7 bases. Germline loops: CDR1 MDHEN, CDR2 SYDVKM. The CDR3 loop spans 14 amino acids. The ends lost 7 bases at V and 2 bases at J; junction bases unmatched: 7. The CDR3 loop is CASTSGQLNTEAFF. The CDR3, as DNA: TGTGCCAGCACTTCGGGACAGCTTAACACTGAAGCTTTCTTT.

The chain carries TRBV5-6 and TRBJ2-2; D may be TRBD1 (5 bases). Germline V gene data show CDR1 as SGHDT and CDR2 as YYEEEE. The CDR3 is 17 residues long. V was pared by 1 base and J by 0 bases, with 13 bases between. CDR3 nucleotide sequence: TGTGCCAGCAGCTTGTCGGGCAGGGCCTCGAACACCGGGGAGCTGTTTTTT. Amino acid sequence: CASSLSGRASNTGELFF.

This chain uses TRBV6-6 with TRBJ2-7; tentative D call: TRBD1 (5 bases). The CDR3 runs 15 residues. V lost 2 bases and J 2 bases, leaving 13 bases between the germline ends. Germline values: CDR1 MNHNY, CDR2 SVGAGI (reference sequence). Written as DNA, the CDR3 is TGTGCCAGCAGTTACGTGGCAGGGCGAACCTACGAGCAGTACTTC. Translating it yields CASSYVAGRTYEQYF.

The chain employs TRBV5-6 and TRBJ2-3; D unclear. The CDR3 sequence is 12 residues long. In germline, CDR1 is SGHDT, CDR2 YYEEEE. The V and J ends lost 4 bases and 1 base respectively, with 4 bases between them. Written as DNA, the CDR3 is TGTGCCAGCAGCGTAGGCACAGATACGCAGTATTTT. It translates to CASSVGTDTQYF.

V gene TRBV9 combines with J gene TRBJ2-3, with D maybe TRBD2 (6 bases). The CDR3 spans 15 residues. Germline loops: CDR1 SGDLS, CDR2 YYNGEE. V lost 3 bases and J 3 bases, leaving 14 bases between the germline ends. CDR3 residues: CASSARDSTTDTQYF. CDR3 nucleotides: TGTGCCAGCAGCGCCCGGGACTCCACGACAGATACGCAGTATTTT.

The rearrangement joins TRBV6-1 to TRBJ2-3; 11 bases line up with TRBD2. Germline V gene lookup returns CDR1 MNHNS and CDR2 SASEGT. The CDR3 sequence is 15 residues long. V dropped 3 bases and J dropped 4; count of bases not matched to a gene: 3. For the CDR3, the DNA is TGTGCCAGCAGTGAGCTAGCGGGGGGTTCAGATACGCAGTATTTT. Amino acids: CASSELAGGSDTQYF.

The V and J genes are TRBV5-3 and TRBJ2-2, with TRBD1 identical over 8 bases. TRBV5-3 is an open reading frame whose function is uncertain. V was clipped by 2 bases and J by 1 base; unmatched bases: 7. The CDR3 contains 17 residues. The DNA of the CDR3 is TGTGCCAGAAGCTTCCGGACAGGGACGGAGAACACCGGGGAGCTGTTTTTT. It is translated as CARSFRTGTENTGELFF.

Worth noting for this clone: This sample includes further DNA sequences coding for the same CDR3. The chain uses TRBV9 and TRBJ1-1; D ambiguous. Germline V gene sequence: CDR1 SGDLS, CDR2 YYNGEE. V was pared by 0 bases and J by 4 bases, with 7 bases between. This CDR3 is 13 amino acids long. Here the CDR3 reads CASSVGGSTEAFF. In nucleotides, the CDR3 is TGTGCCAGCAGCGTAGGAGGGTCCACTGAAGCTTTCTTT.

This chain connects TRBV20-1 to TRBJ1-1; a weak D match, TRBD1 (6 bases). With 5 bases removed from V and 7 bases from J, the gap between germline ends came to 11 bases. CDR1 is DFQATT, CDR2 SNEGSKA, per germline (reference sequence). This CDR3 has 11 residues. Written as DNA, the CDR3 is TGCAGTGCTCAGGGACAAGGTGAAGCTTTCTTT. Translating it yields CSAQGQGEAFF.

The V call is TRBV18, the J call TRBJ2-1, with D tentatively TRBD1 (5 bases). The length of the CDR3 is 12 residues. Trimming pared 3 bases from V and 10 bases from J, leaving 10 bases between. Germline V gives CDR1 KGHSH, CDR2 LQKENI. The CDR3 loop is CASSPTDTEQFF. The CDR3 DNA sequence: TGTGCCAGCTCACCGACAGATACAGAGCAGTTCTTC.

This chain uses TRBV4-1 with TRBJ2-7; 9 bases fit TRBD2. After removal of 2 bases from V and 3 bases from J, the junction contained 5 bases not matched to a gene. CDR1 is MGHRA and CDR2 is YSYEKL in the germline V gene. The CDR3 is 15 amino acids. CDR3 nucleotides: TGCGCCAGCAGCCAACTTAGCGGGGGAGGCTACGAGCAGTACTTC. It specifies CASSQLSGGGYEQYF.